A selection of T cell receptor beta chains follows, all from one sample in a study of memory CD4+ T cells and cytomegalovirus serostatus. The method was immunoSEQ multiplex PCR; TCRdb's version includes in-frame clones alone and lacks a portion of them. In the table there are 58,000 or so clones, 70% to 75% of which are singletons. Material for sequencing was memory CD4+ T cells from blood. The receptors were sampled from an adult in good health and CMV-seropositive. Both conserved end residues are part of each CDR3. The D gene is left open where the match is weak. Size values are once, few and many counts, or a class for expanded clones, and some rows have none.

v_call	clone_size	d_call	cdr3_length	j_call	cdr3_aa	cdr3_nt
TRBV12-5	.	.	16	TRBJ1-5	CASGLVMGQGVEPQHF	.
TRBV30	.	TRBD1	12	TRBJ2-3	CAWNRGADTQYF	TGTGCCTGGAACAGGGGTGCAGATACGCAGTATTTT
TRBV25-1	.	.	12	TRBJ1-1	CASSDRTDRAFF	TGTGCCAGCAGTGATCGGACAGATCGGGCTTTCTTT
TRBV5-4	.	TRBD1	15	TRBJ2-1	CASSLYAGGRSEQFF	TGTGCCAGCAGCTTGTACGCAGGGGGTAGGAGTGAGCAGTTCTTC
TRBV5-1	.	TRBD2	15	TRBJ2-2	CASSYGTSGTGELFF	TGCGCCAGCAGCTACGGGACTAGCGGCACCGGGGAGCTGTTTTTT
TRBV28	.	.	15	TRBJ1-5	CASSLGQRGNQPQHF	TGTGCCAGCAGTTTAGGGCAGAGAGGCAATCAGCCCCAGCATTTT
TRBV28	once	.	15	TRBJ1-5	CASSLGGLSNQPQHF	TGTGCCAGCAGTTTGGGAGGGTTAAGCAATCAGCCCCAGCATTTT
TRBV28	.	.	11	TRBJ1-1	CASGYSDFAFF	TGTGCCAGCGGGTACAGCGACTTCGCTTTCTTT
TRBV7-9	.	.	15	TRBJ2-1	CASSAGLVTGNEQFF	TGTGCCAGCAGCGCGGGACTCGTTACAGGAAATGAGCAGTTCTTC
TRBV7-3	medium-sized	.	14	TRBJ2-2	CASKTDGHTGELFF	TGTGCCAGCAAGACTGATGGACACACCGGGGAGCTGTTTTTT
TRBV28	.	.	15	TRBJ1-2	CASSGGLIFNYGYTF	TGTGCCAGCAGTGGGGGTCTAATATTTAACTATGGCTACACCTTC
TRBV7-9	few	.	12	TRBJ1-1	CASSFQNTEAFF	TGTGCCAGCAGCTTTCAGAACACTGAAGCTTTCTTT
TRBV10-1	.	.	13	TRBJ2-2	CAIPGVPVGELFF	TGCGCCATCCCCGGCGTCCCCGTCGGGGAGCTGTTTTTT
TRBV6-6	.	TRBD2	16	TRBJ2-1	CASSYGTSGRADEQFF	TGTGCCAGCAGTTACGGGACTAGCGGGAGGGCCGATGAGCAGTTCTTC
TRBV4-2	.	.	15	TRBJ2-5	CASSPLGAQKETQYF	TGTGCCAGCAGCCCCCTGGGGGCGCAGAAAGAGACCCAGTACTTC
TRBV29-1	once	.	13	TRBJ1-2	CSAGQLSSYGYTF	TGCAGCGCCGGACAGCTCAGTTCCTATGGCTACACCTTC
TRBV9	many	TRBD2	16	TRBJ2-7	CASSPHWGGGSYEQYF	TGTGCCAGCAGCCCCCATTGGGGGGGAGGCTCCTACGAGCAGTACTTC
TRBV7-8	few	TRBD1	14	TRBJ1-2	CASSLAGQGDGYTF	TGTGCCAGCAGCTTAGCGGGACAGGGGGACGGCTACACCTTC
TRBV29-1	few	.	13	TRBJ1-2	CSVEDTGTYGYTF	TGCAGCGTTGAAGATACCGGGACGTACGGCTACACCTTC
TRBV10-3	.	TRBD2	15	TRBJ2-1	CAISPTSGTYNEQFF	TGTGCCATCAGCCCGACTAGCGGGACCTACAATGAGCAGTTCTTC
TRBV9	once	.	15	TRBJ2-1	CASSRGGQVLDEQFF	TGTGCCAGCAGCCGCGGGGGACAGGTTTTAGATGAGCAGTTCTTC
TRBV5-1	.	.	15	TRBJ2-3	CASSLNLATTDTQYF	TGCGCCAGCAGCTTGAACCTGGCAACTACAGATACGCAGTATTTT
TRBV7-8	.	.	13	TRBJ2-3	CASSDQPTDTQYF	TGTGCCAGCAGCGATCAGCCCACAGATACGCAGTATTTT
TRBV15	.	.	14	TRBJ2-3	CATSRDRAADTQYF	TGTGCCACCAGCAGAGACAGGGCGGCAGATACGCAGTATTTT
TRBV5-8	.	.	11	TRBJ1-1	CASSLRTEAFF	TGTGCCAGCAGCCTGAGAACCGAAGCTTTCTTT
TRBV5-4	.	TRBD1	17	TRBJ1-2	CASSFQTGARLNYGYTF	TGTGCCAGCAGCTTCCAGACAGGGGCTAGGTTGAACTATGGCTACACCTTC
TRBV2	.	.	14	TRBJ1-5	CASSEEGGRQPQHF	TGTGCCAGCAGCGAGGAGGGAGGTCGTCAGCCCCAGCATTTT
TRBV6-5	.	.	15	TRBJ1-1	CASSYARQQNTEAFF	TGTGCCAGCAGTTATGCTCGGCAGCAGAACACTGAAGCTTTCTTT
TRBV29-1	.	.	13	TRBJ1-4	CSAQQAMREKLFF	TGCAGCGCCCAACAGGCTATGAGGGAAAAACTGTTTTTT
TRBV27	.	.	15	TRBJ1-1	CASSPIKGANTEAFF	TGTGCCAGCAGTCCCATAAAAGGGGCGAACACTGAAGCTTTCTTT
TRBV28	few	TRBD1	18	TRBJ1-2	CASSAIGTGLGTIYGYTF	TGTGCCAGCAGTGCGATCGGGACAGGCCTAGGAACCATCTATGGCTACACCTTC
TRBV28	.	.	12	TRBJ2-7	CASGRGGYEQYF	TGTGCCAGCGGGCGGGGAGGCTACGAGCAGTACTTC
TRBV18	.	.	15	TRBJ1-1	CASSPRRGFNTEAFF	TGTGCCAGCTCACCGCGACGGGGGTTTAACACTGAAGCTTTCTTT
TRBV7-2	.	.	14	TRBJ2-6	CASSFRPGANVLTF	TGTGCCAGCAGCTTCCGTCCTGGGGCCAACGTCCTGACTTTC
TRBV7-2	.	.	17	TRBJ2-3	CASRIQVGRGRADTQYF	TGTGCCAGCAGGATACAGGTGGGGCGAGGAAGGGCAGATACGCAGTATTTT
TRBV5-4	few	.	12	TRBJ2-1	CASSPPQRQQFF	TGTGCCAGCAGCCCTCCCCAGCGGCAGCAGTTCTTC
TRBV7-3	.	.	13	TRBJ2-6	CASSFFGANVLTF	TGTGCCAGCAGCTTTTTTGGGGCCAACGTCCTGACTTTC
TRBV28	.	.	11	TRBJ2-1	CASGPYNEQFF	TGTGCCAGCGGACCTTACAATGAGCAGTTCTTC
TRBV2	.	.	14	TRBJ1-4	CASRGRQGHEKLFF	TGTGCCAGCAGGGGTAGGCAGGGGCATGAAAAACTGTTTTTT
TRBV5-4	.	.	14	TRBJ2-3	CASRPPAGGDTQYF	TGTGCCAGCAGGCCTCCTGCGGGCGGAGATACGCAGTATTTT
TRBV7-2	.	.	13	TRBJ1-2	CASSSTGGYGYTF	TGTGCCAGCAGCTCCACGGGTGGATATGGCTACACCTTC
TRBV2	.	.	14	TRBJ2-5	CASSAQGGGETQYF	TGTGCCAGCAGTGCTCAGGGAGGAGGAGAGACCCAGTACTTC
TRBV2	.	.	15	TRBJ1-5	CASRVGGAGNQPQHF	TGTGCCAGCAGAGTTGGAGGGGCCGGCAATCAGCCCCAGCATTTT
TRBV6-5	.	TRBD1	16	TRBJ1-4	CASSYTSGTGVEKLFF	TGTGCCAGCAGTTACACCTCCGGGACAGGGGTCGAAAAACTGTTTTTT
TRBV10-3	.	.	13	TRBJ1-3	CAVPGGHGNTIYF	TGTGCCGTCCCGGGGGGGCATGGAAACACCATATATTTT
TRBV2	.	.	13	TRBJ1-1	CASSADWNTEAFF	TGTGCCAGCAGTGCGGACTGGAACACTGAAGCTTTCTTT
TRBV29-1	.	.	13	TRBJ2-5	CSVDLAQGETQYF	TGCAGCGTTGATTTAGCCCAGGGGGAGACCCAGTACTTC
TRBV2	.	.	14	TRBJ1-5	CASSGPNGNQPQHF	TGTGCCAGCAGTGGGCCAAATGGCAATCAGCCCCAGCATTTT
TRBV5-1	.	.	15	TRBJ2-5	CASNPSGKLGETQYF	TGCGCCAGCAACCCCTCGGGTAAGCTGGGAGAGACCCAGTACTTC
TRBV28	few	.	14	TRBJ1-5	CASRPPDSDQPQHF	TGTGCCAGCCGACCCCCGGACAGTGATCAGCCCCAGCATTTT
TRBV7-9	.	TRBD1	15	TRBJ2-2	CASRLGGPNTGELFF	TGTGCCAGCAGGCTAGGGGGCCCGAACACCGGGGAGCTGTTTTTT
TRBV6-5	.	.	14	TRBJ2-5	CASSSHGGQETQYF	TGTGCCAGCAGTTCGCATGGGGGCCAAGAGACCCAGTACTTC
TRBV7-9	.	.	11	TRBJ2-1	CASSSQLEQFF	TGTGCCAGCAGTTCCCAGCTGGAGCAGTTCTTC
TRBV30	once	TRBD1	14	TRBJ1-1	CAWSDGTVRTEAFF	TGTGCCTGGAGTGATGGGACAGTGAGGACTGAAGCTTTCTTT
TRBV19	.	.	11	TRBJ2-5	CATGAGETQYF	TGTGCCACGGGGGCAGGCGAGACCCAGTACTTC
TRBV20-1	.	.	11	TRBJ2-2	CSATQGRELFF	TGCAGTGCTACCCAGGGGAGGGAGCTGTTTTTT
TRBV5-4	few	.	15	TRBJ2-5	CASSLGVVYQETQYF	TGTGCCAGCAGCTTGGGTGTCGTGTACCAAGAGACCCAGTACTTC
TRBV6-6	.	.	12	TRBJ1-5	CASSLGGQPQHF	TGTGCCAGCAGTTTGGGGGGTCAGCCCCAGCATTTT
TRBV30	.	.	14	TRBJ2-3	CAWSSGPPADTQYF	TGTGCCTGGAGTTCTGGGCCCCCAGCAGATACGCAGTATTTT